This T cell receptor beta chain was recovered during a study of blood T cell repertoires in COVID-19. In the study overall: Donors in the United States, Italy and Spain gave samples during acute or convalescent COVID-19. PBMCs, B-cell-depleted T cells, or T cells were the source of the cDNA or gDNA that made up the material.

Per the study methods: Quantification of nucleated cells was approximated via reference gene primer amplification. Repertoires were generated with immunoSEQ multiplex PCR, while TCRdb's copy carries only in-frame clones and drops some. Clone size and the V and J calls come from that table; the DNA yielded D and trimming. The repertoire holds under 150,000 clones, roughly nine tenths seen once, with 1.8% in the top ten. Germline CDR1 and CDR2: MDHEN and SYDVKM. V shed 6 bases and J shed 5 bases, with 16 bases lying between them. CDR3 size: 14 residues. The V gene is TRBV28, the J gene TRBJ1-1; a weak D match, TRBD1 (6 bases). This TCR was sampled from a human donor with active COVID-19. The donor label of this sample is uncertain. The sample taken for sequencing was peripheral blood. CDR3 DNA: TGTGCCAGCAGACACAGGGAAAGGGGGACTGAAGCTTTCTTT. Translating it yields CASRHRERGTEAFF.